This T cell receptor beta chain was profiled in a study of T cells after yellow fever vaccination. On the study more broadly: Low-cell-number fractions underwent preparation using SMART-Seq v4 Ultra Low Input.

A universal primer site and UMIs were added as TCR cDNA was made by 5'RACE template switching. MiXCR was run by TCRdb on the 5' RACE reads, yielding one entry per CDR3 protein. The sample has 25,000 to 35,000 distinct CDR3 sequences, 5% to 6% seen once; the top ten hold about 41%. Details on this clonotype: Its cognate antigen is unknown. At one end, the junction sequence differs from germline, possibly due to a read error.

Notes on the study in general: In post-booster samples, most primary-vaccination clones reappeared (96% CD4, around 87% CD8). Repertoires sorted by FACS could include abundant clonotypes that are contaminants from the bulk population.

The CDR3 has 13 amino acids. The germline V gene encodes CDR1 SQVTM and CDR2 ANQGSEA. Sequenced here: CD8+ T cells sorted from PBMCs, sampled 10 days after the yellow fever booster vaccination. V usage is TRBV29-1 and J usage is TRBJ1-1; a possible D gene is TRBD1 (5 bases). This clonotype was obtained from a man aged 25 to 40 who received the YFV17D yellow fever vaccine. CDR3 sequence reads: CSAEVGENTEAFF. The CDR3 DNA sequence: TGCAGCGCTGAAGTGGGGGAGAACACTGAAGCTTTCTTT.